The 21 T cell receptor beta chains in this list originate from one sample, sequenced in a study of blood T cell repertoires in COVID-19. Method: immunoSEQ multiplex PCR; TCRdb's copy keeps in-frame clones and lacks some. The sample shows 110,000 to 150,000 clones, around 83% of them seen only once. Sample: peripheral blood. These receptors came from a woman of 80 years or more with acute or convalescent COVID-19.

V usage is TRBV19 and J usage is TRBJ2-3; D possibly corresponds to TRBD1 (6 bases). V gave up 3 bases and J gave up 11 bases, with 9 bases separating them. The CDR3 runs 11 residues. Germline values: CDR1 LNHDA, CDR2 SQIVND (reference sequence). Written as DNA, the CDR3 is TGTGCCAGTAGTATTGACAGGAGGCAGTATTTT. Translated, it gives CASSIDRRQYF.

The V and J genes are TRBV6-1 and TRBJ1-1; perhaps TRBD1 as D (5 bases). The CDR3 loop spans 14 amino acids. Between the trimmed V and J ends, which lost 2 bases and 0 bases, there was a span of 7 bases. Germline assignment: CDR1 MNHNS and CDR2 SASEGT. The CDR3 DNA reads as TGTGCCAGCAGTGAATTGGGGCTGAACACTGAAGCTTTCTTT. This encodes CASSELGLNTEAFF.

The chain combines TRBV5-1 with TRBJ1-5; 7 nucleotides agree with TRBD1. The ends lost 4 bases at V and 5 bases at J; junction bases unmatched: 9. Germline V gene data show CDR1 as SGHRS and CDR2 as YFSETQ. The length of the CDR3 is 15 residues. CDR3 nucleotides: TGCGCCAGCAGCCAAACAGGGGCTGGCGATCAGCCCCAGCATTTT. Translating it yields CASSQTGAGDQPQHF.

The V and J genes are TRBV10-2 and TRBJ1-5; D call uncertain. V lost 7 bases and J 4 bases, leaving 20 bases between the germline ends. CDR3 length: 16 residues. The germline V gene has CDR1 WSHSY and CDR2 SAAADI. The CDR3, as DNA: TGCGCCAGCACTGACGCCGGGTCCCTCGGAAATCAGCCCCAGCATTTT. Amino acids: CASTDAGSLGNQPQHF.

The chain couples TRBV7-3 to TRBJ1-6; tentative D call: TRBD1 (6 bases). Germline loops: CDR1 SGHTA, CDR2 FQGTGA. The CDR3 runs 16 residues. Trimming shortened V by 2 bases and J by 4 bases, and 12 bases separated the two germline ends. As DNA, the CDR3 is TGTGCCAGCAGCTTACGAGGACAGACTTATAATTCACCCCTCCACTTT. It yields the protein CASSLRGQTYNSPLHF. The complete variable domain, with remaining parts taken from reference TRBV7-3 and TRBJ1-6, reads GAGVSQTPSNKVTEKGKYVELRCDPISGHTALYWYRQSLGQGPEFLIYFQGTGAADDSGLPNDRFFAVRPEGSVSTLKIQRTERGDSAVYLCASSLRGQTYNSPLHFGNGTRLTVT.

CDR3 sequence reads: CATSDGDRVLGQFF. DNA of the CDR3: TGTGCCACCAGTGACGGGGACAGGGTTTTAGGGCAGTTCTTC. This chain links TRBV24-1 with TRBJ2-1, with 9 bases lining up with TRBD1. This CDR3 contains 14 residues. The germline gives CDR1 KGHDR, CDR2 SFDVKD. V was clipped by 4 bases and J by 12 bases; unmatched bases: 9.

J is TRBJ2-5 and V is TRBV21-1; the table's D call TRBD2 went unverified against the DNA. TRBV21-1 is noted as a pseudogene. This CDR3 has 14 amino acids. The CDR3 DNA reads as TGTGCCAGCAGCAAAGGTAGTTCACAAGAGACCCAGTACTTC. Encoded protein: CASSKGSSQETQYF.

This clone was observed a handful of times. The rearrangement links TRBV3-1 (or the pseudogene TRBV3-2) to TRBJ2-3; possible D gene TRBD2, 7 bases. The ends were cut back, 5 bases at V and 5 bases at J, with 17 bases in the middle. The CDR3 is 15 amino acids. Germline V gene sequence: CDR1 LGHDT, CDR2 YNNKEL (reference sequence). The CDR3 here is CASSTLGGGGDTQYF. DNA of the CDR3: TGTGCCAGCAGCACCTTAGGCGGGGGCGGAGATACGCAGTATTTT.

This chain uses TRBV4-2 with TRBJ1-1; TRBD1 matches 10 bases. Germline V gene sequence: CDR1 LGHNA, CDR2 YNFKEQ. Trimming removed 0 bases from V and 6 bases from J; junction bases left unmatched: 4. The CDR3 runs 15 residues. The CDR3 loop reads CASSQDDRGHPEAFF. The CDR3 DNA follows: TGTGCCAGCAGCCAAGACGACAGGGGGCACCCTGAAGCTTTCTTT.

The V and J genes are TRBV4-1 and TRBJ1-4; D gene ambiguous. CDR3 length equals 16 residues. Germline lookup yields CDR1 MGHRA and CDR2 YSYEKL. V was cut by 0 bases and J by 8 bases, with 16 bases left in between. Here the CDR3 reads CASSQDRGRGHEKLFF. The CDR3 DNA follows: TGCGCCAGCAGCCAAGACAGAGGGCGCGGTCACGAAAAACTGTTTTTT.

The V and J genes are TRBV6-5 and TRBJ2-5, with D perhaps TRBD2 (6 bases). Germline V CDR1 and CDR2: MNHEY, SVGAGI. The CDR3 runs 12 residues. Between the trimmed V and J ends, which lost 6 bases and 4 bases, there was a span of 9 bases. The CDR3 loop reads CASRTGVETQYF. DNA for the CDR3: TGTGCCAGCAGAACGGGAGTAGAGACCCAGTACTTC.

The CDR3 DNA follows: TGTGCCAGCAGCCGTCTCGACAGGGGCGAGCAGTACTTC. This translates into CASSRLDRGEQYF. The rearrangement joins TRBV7-3 to TRBJ2-7; 8 bases fit TRBD1. The CDR3 extends over 13 amino acids. V was pared by 5 bases and J by 6 bases, with 6 bases of the junction left unmatched. Per the germline V gene, CDR1 is SGHTA and CDR2 is FQGTGA.

This chain joins TRBV7-8 and TRBJ1-4; unclear D gene. This CDR3 comprises 14 residues. CDR1 and CDR2 from the germline V gene are SGHVS and FQNEAQ. Trimming stripped 2 bases from V and 0 bases from J, with 4 bases between. The CDR3 reads CASSLIATNEKLFF. CDR3 in DNA: TGTGCCAGCAGCTTAATAGCAACTAATGAAAAACTGTTTTTT.

The chain uses TRBV7-9 and TRBJ1-1; 7 bases fit TRBD1. V trimming: 3 bases; J trimming: 0 bases; junction bases outside the gene matches: 1. The CDR3 covers 14 residues. Germline V lookup: CDR1 SEHNR, CDR2 FQNEAQ (reference sequence). The CDR3 here is CASSFDRVNTEAFF. The CDR3 nucleotides read TGTGCCAGCAGCTTCGACAGGGTGAACACTGAAGCTTTCTTT.

The CDR3 coding sequence is TGTGCCAGCAGCCAGCGGGGGGGCAAGTACAATGAGCAGTTCTTC. Translation gives CASSQRGGKYNEQFF. This chain uses TRBV3-1 (or the pseudogene TRBV3-2) with TRBJ2-1; 9 nucleotides match TRBD2. With 3 bases clipped from V and 4 bases from J, the junction kept 4 bases outside the gene matches. CDR1 and CDR2 (germline): LGHDT, YNNKEL (reference sequence). The CDR3 covers 15 residues.

This clone occurred a few times. The rearrangement joins TRBV5-1 to TRBJ2-7, with 10 bases that match TRBD1. The CDR3 contains 14 residues. The trim removed 6 bases at V and 5 bases at J, leaving 8 bases unmatched. Per germline, CDR1 SGHRS and CDR2 YFSETQ. The DNA of the CDR3 is TGCGCCAGCAAACTTCAGACAGGGGGCAACGAGCAGTACTTC. It translates to CASKLQTGGNEQYF.

This clone was seen only a few times. The genes are TRBV7-9 and TRBJ2-1, with 7 bases lining up with TRBD1. The CDR3 extends over 17 amino acids. V trimming: 2 bases; J trimming: 5 bases; junction bases outside the gene matches: 12. From germline, CDR1 is SEHNR and CDR2 FQNEAQ (reference sequence). This CDR3 is CASSLPFRQGVHNEQFF. The DNA for the CDR3 is TGTGCCAGCAGCTTACCCTTCAGGCAGGGGGTCCACAATGAGCAGTTCTTC.

This chain links TRBV25-1 with TRBJ2-7, with D uncertain. CDR1 and CDR2 (germline): MGHDK, SYGVNS. There are 13 residues in the CDR3. Trimming removed 4 bases at V and 4 bases at J, with 11 bases between. CDR3: CASSGNGLYEQYF. The CDR3 coding sequence is TGTGCCAGCAGTGGGAATGGGCTATACGAGCAGTACTTC.

This clone has a handful of counts. CDR3 sequence: CASSPGEGYTF. In DNA form, the CDR3 reads TGTGCCAGCAGTCCAGGGGAGGGCTACACCTTC. V and J are TRBV12-3 or TRBV12-4 and TRBJ1-2; a weak D match, TRBD1 (6 bases). CDR3 length equals 11 residues. Deletions cut 5 bases from V and 8 bases from J, with 9 bases between.

This chain uses TRBV3-1 (or the pseudogene TRBV3-2) with TRBJ1-1; D might be TRBD1 (6 bases). V was pared by 2 bases and J by 0 bases, with 10 bases between. The CDR3 runs to 15 residues. In germline, CDR1 is LGHDT, CDR2 YNNKEL (reference sequence). The CDR3 coding sequence is TGTGCCAGCAGCCAAAAGGGGGTTATGAACACTGAAGCTTTCTTT. It encodes CASSQKGVMNTEAFF.

The table lists this clone with a few counts. The rearrangement uses TRBV7-6 and TRBJ1-6; a weak D match, TRBD1 (5 bases). Germline V gene sequence: CDR1 SGHVS, CDR2 FNYEAQ. The CDR3 sequence is 15 residues long. Trimming stripped 2 bases from V and 4 bases from J, with 9 bases between. CDR3 loop: CASSLTGTYNSPLHF. CDR3 DNA sequence: TGTGCCAGCAGCTTAACAGGCACATATAATTCACCCCTCCACTTT.